The 5 T cell receptor beta chains in this list originate from one sample, sequenced in a study of high-grade serous ovarian cancer treatment subgroups. Tumor samples were obtained before definitive surgery or chemotherapy. TCRdb's copy holds only in-frame clones and misses some; the assay was immunoSEQ multiplex PCR. Altogether approximately 5,300 clones are present, less than 85% being singletons, with the ten largest covering 7.5% to 9.5%. The source material was tumor tissue. The receptors derive from a human donor with high-grade serous ovarian cancer.

The chain joins TRBV5-1 to TRBJ2-5; D is unclear. Trimming cost V 0 bases and J 2 bases, with 5 bases left between them. The CDR3 sequence is 13 residues long. Germline values: CDR1 SGHRS, CDR2 YFSETQ. This CDR3 is CASSLGVQETQYF. The CDR3 DNA reads as TGCGCCAGCAGCTTGGGGGTACAAGAGACCCAGTACTTC.

This clone was recorded a few times. The chain employs TRBV7-2 and TRBJ1-2; no firm D call. The germline gives CDR1 SGHTA, CDR2 FQGNSA. This CDR3 is 14 amino acids long. V was clipped by 4 bases and J by 4 bases, with 13 bases between them. The CDR3, as DNA: TGTGCCAGCAGCTCGTTCGACGCCGCCTATGGCTACACCTTC. It specifies CASSSFDAAYGYTF.

In DNA, the CDR3 is TGTGCCAGCAGCTTAGTCCGGGACAGGGGGAATGAGCAGTTCTTC. Translation gives CASSLVRDRGNEQFF. V usage is TRBV11-2 and J usage is TRBJ2-1, with 11 bases that match TRBD1. Germline trimming cut 1 base from V and 7 bases from J; bases unmatched to any gene: 3. This CDR3 has 15 amino acids. In germline, CDR1 is SGHAT, CDR2 FQNNGV. Full variable domain (rest looked up from reference TRBV11-2 and TRBJ2-1): EAGVAQSPRYKIIEKRQSVAFWCNPISGHATLYWYQQILGQGPKLLIQFQNNGVVDDSQLPKDRFSAERLKGVDSTLKIQPAKLEDSAVYLCASSLVRDRGNEQFFGPGTRLTVL.

This chain uses TRBV10-2 with TRBJ1-1; TRBD1 is a possible D gene (6 bases). Germline V gene data show CDR1 as WSHSY and CDR2 as SAAADI. The V and J ends lost 0 bases and 2 bases respectively, with 10 bases between them. The CDR3 totals 15 residues. CDR3 in DNA: TGCGCCAGCAGTGAGTCGAGGACAGTTAACACTGAAGCTTTCTTT. The encoded protein is CASSESRTVNTEAFF.

The rearrangement uses TRBV6-5 and TRBJ1-2, with TRBD1 matching 9 bases. Germline CDR1 MNHEY, CDR2 SVGAGI. With 7 bases clipped from V and 7 bases from J, the junction kept 10 bases outside the gene matches. This CDR3 is built from 14 residues. The CDR3 region is CASTTTGGSGGYTF. DNA of the CDR3: TGTGCCAGCACCACGACAGGGGGAAGCGGTGGCTACACCTTC.